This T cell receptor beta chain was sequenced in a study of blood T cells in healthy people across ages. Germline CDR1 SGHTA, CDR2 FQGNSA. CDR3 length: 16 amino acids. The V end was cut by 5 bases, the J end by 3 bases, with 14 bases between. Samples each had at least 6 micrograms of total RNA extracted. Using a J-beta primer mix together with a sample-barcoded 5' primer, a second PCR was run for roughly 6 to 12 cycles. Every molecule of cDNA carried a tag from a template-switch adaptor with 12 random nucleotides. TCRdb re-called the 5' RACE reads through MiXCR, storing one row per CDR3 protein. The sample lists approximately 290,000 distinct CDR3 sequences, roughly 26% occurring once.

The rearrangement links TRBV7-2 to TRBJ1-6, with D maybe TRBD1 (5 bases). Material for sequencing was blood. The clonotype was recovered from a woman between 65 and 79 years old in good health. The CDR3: CASSPRQGGYNSPLHF. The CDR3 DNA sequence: TGTGCCAGCAGCCCACGTCAGGGTGGCTATAATTCACCCCTCCACTTT.